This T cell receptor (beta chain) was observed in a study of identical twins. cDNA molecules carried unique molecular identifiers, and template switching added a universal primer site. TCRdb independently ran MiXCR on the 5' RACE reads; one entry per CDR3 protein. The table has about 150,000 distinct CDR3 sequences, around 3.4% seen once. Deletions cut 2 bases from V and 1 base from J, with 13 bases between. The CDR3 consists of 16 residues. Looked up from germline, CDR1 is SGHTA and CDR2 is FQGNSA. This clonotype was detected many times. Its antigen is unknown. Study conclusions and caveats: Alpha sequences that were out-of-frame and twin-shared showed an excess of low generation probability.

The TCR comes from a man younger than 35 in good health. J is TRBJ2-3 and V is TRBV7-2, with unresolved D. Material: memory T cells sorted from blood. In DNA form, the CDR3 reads TGTGCCAGCAGCTTAAGGGCCGGAGTCCGCACAGATACGCAGTATTTT. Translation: CASSLRAGVRTDTQYF.